The TCR beta chain described here comes from a study of robustness of blood B and T cell sequencing (dated by TCRdb to between 2017 and 2018). Describing the broader study: The study was designed to determine how much peripheral blood is required to reliably characterize an individual's TCRbeta and IgG repertoires. Each of the nine to eleven independently drawn blood samples had its TCRbeta and IgG repertoires measured. For technical replicates, two replicate TCRbeta cDNA libraries were prepared from one shared RNA pool that came from a single 10 ml draw.

Summary of the overall study and its limitations: Every single 10 ml sample contained the 1,000 most abundant TCRbeta clonotypes from the pooled draws. The TCRbeta rarefaction curves did not fully level off, which suggests under-sequencing or many low-abundance clonotypes. EDTA tubes required immediate fractionation, limiting use in multi-site collections. Pooling tubes did not make the overlap of rare TCRbeta clonotypes any better, which implies that much larger blood volumes would be needed to capture those rare clonotypes. Evidence of cross-contamination, likely from batch processing, showed up in one pair of TCRbeta libraries, so the UMI-sequence pairs shared by that pair of libraries were removed. When technical replicate libraries were compared, 85% to 95% of the top 10,000 TCRbeta clonotypes in one library also turned up in the other. When 3 or 4 tubes (roughly 26-45 ml blood) were combined, saturation was approached in coverage of the top 10,000 TCRbeta clonotypes.

From the germline V gene (reference sequence), CDR1 is LNHNV and CDR2 is YYDKDF. Trimming removed 1 base from V and 4 bases from J; the gene matches leave 6 bases unexplained. The CDR3 has 16 amino acids, counting the end cysteine and phenylalanine. Only CDR3 DNA is held: 48 bases, read in frame from base 1. TCRbeta repertoires were quantified from mRNA rather than genomic DNA, which captures expressed receptors. Without any cell sorting, leukocytes from the buffy coat were collected into Trizol, and RNA was extracted using the Direct-zol RNA MiniPrep Plus kit. EDTA blood tubes were centrifuged immediately at 4°C to separate plasma, buffy coat and red blood cells. Library preparation used PCR. Sequencing was performed on an Illumina MiSeq. cDNA was synthesized with SMARTScribe reverse transcriptase and a 5' template-switch oligo that added a universal priming site. Each cDNA molecule was tagged by a 12-nucleotide random unique molecular identifier (UMI) carried on the template-switch oligo. Chain-specific reverse primers targeted TCRbeta transcripts during reverse transcription. Leftover template-switch adapters were removed by uracil DNA glycosylase treatment, and cDNA was purified using a Qiagen MinElute kit. For the first PCR, KAPA HiFi HotStart ReadyMix was used for around 25 cycles, with amplification split across four 50 ul reactions containing step-out primers. Before any further amplification, the products of the first-round PCR were gel-purified. Illumina Nextera adapters were attached in a second roughly 8-cycle PCR, after which libraries were purified and pooled. A 50-nucleotide 5' read captured the UMI barcode for each TCRbeta molecule. On the authors' methods: The MIGEC toolkit was used to group reads by UMI into consensus reads. PEAR was used to merge forward and reverse consensus reads into final reads. Identical UMI-sequence pairs found in more than one library were treated as cross-sample contamination and removed by a custom decontamination script. MIGMAP, a wrapper around IgBLAST, was used for V(D)J assignment and CDR3 extraction. TCR clonotypes were defined by identical V gene, J gene and CDR3 amino acid sequence; CDR1 and CDR2 were not sequenced. The public reads were reprocessed in TCRdb via fastp at Q25 and MiXCR, keeping in-frame beta chains. Duplicate CDR3 protein sequences are folded into a single record with the most common DNA and genes. The V and J calls reflect TCRdb's pipeline rather than the authors' work. This sample is represented by about 1,300 distinct CDR3 sequences; roughly 69% of them were singletons. The top ten clonotypes cover roughly 40% of the sample.

This clonotype turned up a few times. Its antigen target is currently unknown. No base quality information exists; no much larger clone differs at one position. The sequence joins TRBV15 to TRBJ1-3; a stretch of 8 junction bases matches TRBD1. This receptor was taken from a human donor in good health. Sequencing used peripheral blood. The nucleotide sequence is given as TGTGCCACCAGCAGAGGGACAGGGACGGGAGGAAACACCATATATTTT. Its protein is CATSRGTGTGGNTIYF.